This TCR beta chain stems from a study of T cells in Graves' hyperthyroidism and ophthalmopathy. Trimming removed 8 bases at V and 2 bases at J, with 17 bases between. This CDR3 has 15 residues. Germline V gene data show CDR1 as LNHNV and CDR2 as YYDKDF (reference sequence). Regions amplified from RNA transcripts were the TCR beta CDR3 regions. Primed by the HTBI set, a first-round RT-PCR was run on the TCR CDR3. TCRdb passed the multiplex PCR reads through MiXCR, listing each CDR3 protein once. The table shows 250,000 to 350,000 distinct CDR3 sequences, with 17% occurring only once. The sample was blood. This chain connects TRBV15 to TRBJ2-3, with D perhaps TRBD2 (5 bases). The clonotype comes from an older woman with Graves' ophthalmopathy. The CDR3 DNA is TGTGCCACCCCCGGGGTTGCGGATTTCACAGATACGCAGTATTTT. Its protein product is CATPGVADFTDTQYF.